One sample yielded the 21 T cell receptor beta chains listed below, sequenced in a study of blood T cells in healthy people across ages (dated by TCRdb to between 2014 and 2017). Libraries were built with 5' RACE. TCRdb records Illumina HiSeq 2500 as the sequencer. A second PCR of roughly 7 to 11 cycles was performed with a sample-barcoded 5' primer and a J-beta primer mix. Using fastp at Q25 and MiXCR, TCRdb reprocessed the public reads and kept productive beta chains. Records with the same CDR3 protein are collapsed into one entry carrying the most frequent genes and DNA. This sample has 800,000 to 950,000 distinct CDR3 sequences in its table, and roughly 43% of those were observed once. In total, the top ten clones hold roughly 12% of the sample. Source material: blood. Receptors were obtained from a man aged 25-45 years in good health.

CDR3 DNA: TGCGCCAGCAGCCAAGATATCGGTCGGCCCGGGGCTGGCGGGGAGCTGTTTTTT. Translated, it gives CASSQDIGRPGAGGELFF. V is TRBV4-1 and J is TRBJ2-2; D assignment may be TRBD1 or TRBD2 (5 bases each). CDR3 length equals 18 residues. CDR1 and CDR2 from the germline V gene are MGHRA and YSYEKL. Between the trimmed V and J ends, which lost 0 bases and 7 bases, there was a span of 21 bases.

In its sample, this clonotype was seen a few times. The CDR3 bases are TGTGCCAGCAGCTTCGTCGGGTTAGCGGGTTCCCAAGAGACCCAGTACTTC. The encoded protein is CASSFVGLAGSQETQYF. This sequence joins TRBV13 and TRBJ2-5, with 7 bases fitting TRBD2. J gave up 1 base and V 3 bases, and 11 bases lay outside the gene matches. Germline CDR1 and CDR2: PRHDT and FYEKMQ (reference sequence). CDR3 size: 17 residues.

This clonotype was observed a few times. DNA of the CDR3: TGCAGTGCTAGAGGGTCAGTAAGAAGAGATTCACCCCTCCACTTT. Protein product: CSARGSVRRDSPLHF. V gene TRBV20-1 combines with J gene TRBJ1-6, with D uncertain. From germline, CDR1 is DFQATT and CDR2 SNEGSKA (reference sequence). The CDR3 sequence is 15 residues long. V was cut by 1 base and J by 8 bases, with 15 bases left in between.

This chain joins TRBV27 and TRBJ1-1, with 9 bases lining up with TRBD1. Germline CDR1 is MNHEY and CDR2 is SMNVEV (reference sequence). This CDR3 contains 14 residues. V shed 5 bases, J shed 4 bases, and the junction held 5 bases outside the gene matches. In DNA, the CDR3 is TGTGCCAGCAGTGTAGGACAGGGGTTCACTGAAGCTTTCTTT. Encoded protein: CASSVGQGFTEAFF.

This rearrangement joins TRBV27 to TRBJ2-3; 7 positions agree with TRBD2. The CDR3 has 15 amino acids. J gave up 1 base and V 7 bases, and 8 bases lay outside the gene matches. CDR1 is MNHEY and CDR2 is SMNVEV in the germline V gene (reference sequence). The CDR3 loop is CASTLGLAGTDTQYF. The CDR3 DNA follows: TGTGCCAGCACCCTGGGGCTAGCGGGCACAGATACGCAGTATTTT.

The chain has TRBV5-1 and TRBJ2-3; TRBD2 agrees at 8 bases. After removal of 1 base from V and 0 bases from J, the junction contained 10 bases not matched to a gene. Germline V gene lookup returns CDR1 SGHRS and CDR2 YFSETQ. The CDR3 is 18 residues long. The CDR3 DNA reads TGCGCCAGCAGCTTGCGGGCTAGCGGGTCCTCTAGCACAGATACGCAGTATTTT. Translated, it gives CASSLRASGSSSTDTQYF.

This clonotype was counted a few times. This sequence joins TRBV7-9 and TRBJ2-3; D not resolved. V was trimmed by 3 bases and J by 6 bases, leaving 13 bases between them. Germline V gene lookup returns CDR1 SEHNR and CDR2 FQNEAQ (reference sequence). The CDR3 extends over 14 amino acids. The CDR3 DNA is TGTGCCAGCAGCTTCAAATCCCCCCCGGATACGCAGTATTTT. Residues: CASSFKSPPDTQYF.

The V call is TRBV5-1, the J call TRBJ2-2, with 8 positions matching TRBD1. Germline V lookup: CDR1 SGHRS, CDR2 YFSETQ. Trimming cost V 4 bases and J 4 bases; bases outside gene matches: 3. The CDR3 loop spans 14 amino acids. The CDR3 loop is CASSDRGPTGELFF. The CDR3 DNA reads TGCGCCAGCAGCGACAGGGGACCCACCGGGGAGCTGTTTTTT.

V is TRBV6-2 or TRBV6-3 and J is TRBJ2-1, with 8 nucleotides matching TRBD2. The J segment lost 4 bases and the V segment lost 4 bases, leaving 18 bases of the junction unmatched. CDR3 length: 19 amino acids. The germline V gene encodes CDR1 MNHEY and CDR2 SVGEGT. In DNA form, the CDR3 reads TGTGCCAGCAGTTGCACGAGATCCTGCGGGGGGCCAACTTACAATGAGCAGTTCTTC. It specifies CASSCTRSCGGPTYNEQFF.

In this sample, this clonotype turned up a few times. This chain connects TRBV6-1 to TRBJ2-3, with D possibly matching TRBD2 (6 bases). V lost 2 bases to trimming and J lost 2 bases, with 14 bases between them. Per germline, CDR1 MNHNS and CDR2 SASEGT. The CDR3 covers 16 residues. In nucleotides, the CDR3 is TGTGCCAGCAGTGAAAACCGGGACTTGGACACAGATACGCAGTATTTT. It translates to CASSENRDLDTDTQYF.

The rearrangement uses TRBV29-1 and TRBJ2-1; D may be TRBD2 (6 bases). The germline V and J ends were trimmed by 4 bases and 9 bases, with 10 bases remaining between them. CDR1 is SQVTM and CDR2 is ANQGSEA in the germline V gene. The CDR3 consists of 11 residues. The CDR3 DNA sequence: TGCAGCGTTGGCGGGGATGGTGAGCAGTTCTTC. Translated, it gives CSVGGDGEQFF.

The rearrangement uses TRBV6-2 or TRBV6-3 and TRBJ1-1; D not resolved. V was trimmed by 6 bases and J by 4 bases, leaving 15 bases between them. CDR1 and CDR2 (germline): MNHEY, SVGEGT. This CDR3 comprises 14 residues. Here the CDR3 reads CASSPAQVITEAFF. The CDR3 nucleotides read TGTGCCAGCAGCCCCGCCCAGGTCATCACTGAAGCTTTCTTT.

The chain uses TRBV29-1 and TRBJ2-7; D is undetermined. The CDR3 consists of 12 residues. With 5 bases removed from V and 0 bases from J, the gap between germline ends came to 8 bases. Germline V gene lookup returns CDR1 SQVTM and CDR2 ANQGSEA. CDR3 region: CSVRRSSYEQYF. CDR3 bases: TGCAGCGTTCGACGGAGCTCCTACGAGCAGTACTTC.

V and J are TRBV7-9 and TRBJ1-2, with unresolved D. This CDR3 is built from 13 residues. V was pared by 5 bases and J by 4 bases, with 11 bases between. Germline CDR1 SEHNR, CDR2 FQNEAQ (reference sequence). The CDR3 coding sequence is TGTGCCAGCAGCCCAGCCGGGGTCTATGGCTACACCTTC. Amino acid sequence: CASSPAGVYGYTF. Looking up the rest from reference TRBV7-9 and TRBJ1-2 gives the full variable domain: DTGVSQNPRHKITKRGQNVTFRCDPISEHNRLYWYRQTLGQGPEFLTYFQNEAQLEKSRLLSDRFSAERPKGSFSTLEIQRTEQGDSAMYLCASSPAGVYGYTFGSGTRLTVV.

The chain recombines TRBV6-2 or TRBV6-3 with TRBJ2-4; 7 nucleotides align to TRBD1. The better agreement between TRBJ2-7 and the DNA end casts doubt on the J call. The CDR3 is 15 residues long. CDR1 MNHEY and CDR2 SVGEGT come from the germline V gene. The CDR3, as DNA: TGTGCCAGCAGTCCCCGACAGGGCCTTCTCTACGAGCAGTACTTC. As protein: CASSPRQGLLYEQYF.

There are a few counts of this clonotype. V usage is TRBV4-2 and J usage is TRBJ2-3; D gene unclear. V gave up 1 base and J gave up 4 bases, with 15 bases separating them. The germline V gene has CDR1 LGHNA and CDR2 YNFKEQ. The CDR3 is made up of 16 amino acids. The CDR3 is CASSQAEGRPPDTQYF. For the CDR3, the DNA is TGTGCCAGCAGCCAAGCAGAAGGCAGGCCCCCAGATACGCAGTATTTT.

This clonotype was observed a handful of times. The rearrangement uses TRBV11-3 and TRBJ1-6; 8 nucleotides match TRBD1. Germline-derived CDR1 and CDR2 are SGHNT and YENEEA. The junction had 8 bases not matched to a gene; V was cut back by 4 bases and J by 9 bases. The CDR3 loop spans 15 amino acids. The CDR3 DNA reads TGTGCCAGCAGCTCCGGACAGGGAGTCTTTTCACCCCTCCACTTT. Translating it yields CASSSGQGVFSPLHF.

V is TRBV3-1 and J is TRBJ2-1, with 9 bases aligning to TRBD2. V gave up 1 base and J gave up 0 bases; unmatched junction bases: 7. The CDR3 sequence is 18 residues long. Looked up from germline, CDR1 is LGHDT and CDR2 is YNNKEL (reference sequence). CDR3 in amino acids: CASSQVTSGHSSYNEQFF. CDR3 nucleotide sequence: TGTGCCAGCAGCCAAGTGACTAGCGGCCACAGCTCCTACAATGAGCAGTTCTTC.

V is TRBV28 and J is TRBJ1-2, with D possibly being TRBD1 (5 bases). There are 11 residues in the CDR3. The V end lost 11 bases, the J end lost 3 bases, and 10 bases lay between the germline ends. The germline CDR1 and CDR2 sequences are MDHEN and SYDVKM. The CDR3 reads CAGGGDYGYTF. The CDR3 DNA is TGTGCCGGGGGGGGGGACTATGGCTACACCTTC.

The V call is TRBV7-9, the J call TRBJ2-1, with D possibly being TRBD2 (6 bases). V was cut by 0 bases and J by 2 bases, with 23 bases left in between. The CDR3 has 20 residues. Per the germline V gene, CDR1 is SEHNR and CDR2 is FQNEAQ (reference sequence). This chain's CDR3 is CASSLALLGVGTVTYNEQFF. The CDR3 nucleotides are TGTGCCAGCAGCTTAGCGCTTCTGGGGGTTGGGACTGTCACCTACAATGAGCAGTTCTTC.

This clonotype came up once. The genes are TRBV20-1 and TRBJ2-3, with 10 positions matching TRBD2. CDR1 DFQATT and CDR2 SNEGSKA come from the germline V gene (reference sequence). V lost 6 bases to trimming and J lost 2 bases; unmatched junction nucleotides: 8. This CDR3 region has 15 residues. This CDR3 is CSAESLAGATDTQYF. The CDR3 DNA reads TGCAGTGCCGAAAGTCTAGCGGGGGCCACAGATACGCAGTATTTT.